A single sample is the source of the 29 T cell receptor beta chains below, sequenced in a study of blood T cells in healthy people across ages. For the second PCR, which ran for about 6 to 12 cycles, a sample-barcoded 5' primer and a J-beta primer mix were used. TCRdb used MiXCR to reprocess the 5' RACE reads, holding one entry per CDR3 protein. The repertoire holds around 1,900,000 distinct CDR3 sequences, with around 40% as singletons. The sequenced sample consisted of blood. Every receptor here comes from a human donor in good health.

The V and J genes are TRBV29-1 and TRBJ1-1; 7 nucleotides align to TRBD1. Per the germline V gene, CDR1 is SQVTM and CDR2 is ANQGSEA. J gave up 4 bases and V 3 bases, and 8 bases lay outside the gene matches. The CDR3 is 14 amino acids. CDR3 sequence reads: CSVETTGAPTEAFF. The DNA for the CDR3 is TGCAGCGTTGAGACCACAGGGGCCCCCACTGAAGCTTTCTTT.

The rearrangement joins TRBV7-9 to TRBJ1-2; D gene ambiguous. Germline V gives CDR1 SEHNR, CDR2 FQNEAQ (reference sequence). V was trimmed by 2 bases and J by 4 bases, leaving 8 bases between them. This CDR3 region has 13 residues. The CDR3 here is CASSLYSFYGYTF. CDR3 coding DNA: TGTGCCAGCAGCTTATACAGCTTCTATGGCTACACCTTC.

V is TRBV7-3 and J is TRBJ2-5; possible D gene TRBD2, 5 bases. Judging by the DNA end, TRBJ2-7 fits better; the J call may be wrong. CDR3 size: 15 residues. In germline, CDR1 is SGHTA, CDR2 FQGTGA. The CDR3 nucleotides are TGTGCCAGCAGCTTAAATTCCGCGGCGGGCTACGAGCAGTACTTC. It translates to CASSLNSAAGYEQYF.

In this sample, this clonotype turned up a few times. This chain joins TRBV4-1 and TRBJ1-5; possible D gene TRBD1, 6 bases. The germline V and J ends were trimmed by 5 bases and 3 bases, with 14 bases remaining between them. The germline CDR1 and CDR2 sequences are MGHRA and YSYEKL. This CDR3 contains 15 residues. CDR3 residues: CASSERTAPNQPQHF. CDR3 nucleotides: TGCGCCAGCAGCGAGAGGACAGCCCCCAATCAGCCCCAGCATTTT.

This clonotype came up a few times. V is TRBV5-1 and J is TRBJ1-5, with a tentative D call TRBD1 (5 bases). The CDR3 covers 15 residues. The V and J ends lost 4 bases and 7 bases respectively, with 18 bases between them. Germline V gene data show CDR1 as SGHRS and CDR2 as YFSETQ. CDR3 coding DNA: TGCGCCAGCAGCCAAATTCCGGGACTCCAACAGCCCCAGCATTTT. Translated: CASSQIPGLQQPQHF.

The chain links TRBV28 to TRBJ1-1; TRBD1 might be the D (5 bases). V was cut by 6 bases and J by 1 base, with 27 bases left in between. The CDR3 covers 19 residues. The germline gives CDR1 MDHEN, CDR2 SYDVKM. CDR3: CASSAAILKRRGSNTEAFF. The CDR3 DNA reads TGTGCCAGCAGCGCCGCAATATTGAAACGTAGGGGTTCGAACACTGAAGCTTTCTTT. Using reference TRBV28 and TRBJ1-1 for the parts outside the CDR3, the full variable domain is DVKVTQSSRYLVKRTGEKVFLECVQDMDHENMFWYRQDPGLGLRLIYFSYDVKMKEKGDIPEGYSVSREKKERFSLILESASTNQTSMYLCASSAAILKRRGSNTEAFFGQGTRLTVV.

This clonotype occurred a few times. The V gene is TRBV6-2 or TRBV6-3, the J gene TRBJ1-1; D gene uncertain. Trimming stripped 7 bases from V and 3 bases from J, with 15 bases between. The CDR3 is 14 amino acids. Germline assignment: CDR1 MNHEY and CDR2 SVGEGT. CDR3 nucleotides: TGTGCCAGCAAATGGTTCCGGGAGGACACTGAAGCTTTCTTT. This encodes CASKWFREDTEAFF.

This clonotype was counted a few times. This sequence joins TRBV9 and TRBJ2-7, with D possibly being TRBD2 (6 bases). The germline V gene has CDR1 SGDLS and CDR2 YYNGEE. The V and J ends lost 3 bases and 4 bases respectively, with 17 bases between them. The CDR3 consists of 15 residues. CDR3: CASSDGGNGHYEQYF. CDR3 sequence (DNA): TGTGCCAGCAGCGATGGGGGGAATGGACATTACGAGCAGTACTTC. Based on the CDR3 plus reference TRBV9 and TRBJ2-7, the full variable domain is DSGVTQTPKHLITATGQRVTLRCSPRSGDLSVYWYQQSLDQGLQFLIQYYNGEERAKGNILERFSAQQFPDLHSELNLSSLELGDSALYFCASSDGGNGHYEQYFGPGTRLTVT.

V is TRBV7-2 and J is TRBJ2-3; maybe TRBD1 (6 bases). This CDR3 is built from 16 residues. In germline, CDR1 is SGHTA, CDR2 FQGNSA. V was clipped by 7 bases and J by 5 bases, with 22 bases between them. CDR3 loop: CASTITLTGFGDTQYF. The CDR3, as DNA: TGTGCCAGCACCATCACCTTAACAGGGTTCGGAGATACGCAGTATTTT.

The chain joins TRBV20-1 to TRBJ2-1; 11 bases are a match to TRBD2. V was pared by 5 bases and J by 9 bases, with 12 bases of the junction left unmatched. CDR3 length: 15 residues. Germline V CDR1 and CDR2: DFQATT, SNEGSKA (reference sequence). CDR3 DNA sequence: TGCAGTGCTGGCCGGCGGCTAGCGGGGGGAGGTGAGCAGTTCTTC. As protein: CSAGRRLAGGGEQFF.

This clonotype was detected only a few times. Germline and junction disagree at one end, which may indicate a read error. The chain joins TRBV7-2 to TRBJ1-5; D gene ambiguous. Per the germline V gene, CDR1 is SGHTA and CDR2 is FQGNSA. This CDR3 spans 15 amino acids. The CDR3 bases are TGTGCCAGCAGCTTATCGATGGGTGGCAATCAGCCCCGGCATTTT. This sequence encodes CASSLSMGGNQPRHF. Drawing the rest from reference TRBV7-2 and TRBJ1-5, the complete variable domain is GAGVSQSPSNKVTEKGKDVELRCDPISGHTALYWYRQSLGQGLEFLIYFQGNSAPDKSGLPSDRFSAERTGGSVSTLTIQRTQQEDSAVYLCASSLSMGGNQPRHFGDGTRLSIL.

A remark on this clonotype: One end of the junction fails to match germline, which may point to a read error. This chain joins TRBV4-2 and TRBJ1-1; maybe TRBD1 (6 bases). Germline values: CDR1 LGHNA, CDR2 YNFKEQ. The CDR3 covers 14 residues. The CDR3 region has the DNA TGTGCCAGCGGCCAAGATTACAGGGACACTGAAGCTTTCTTT. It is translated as CASGQDYRDTEAFF.

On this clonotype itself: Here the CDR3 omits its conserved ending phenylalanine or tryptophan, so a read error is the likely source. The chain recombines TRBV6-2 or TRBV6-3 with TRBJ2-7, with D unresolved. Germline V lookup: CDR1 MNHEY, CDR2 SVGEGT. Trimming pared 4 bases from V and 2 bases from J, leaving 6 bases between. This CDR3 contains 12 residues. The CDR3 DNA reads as TGTGCCAGCAGTTCGACCGCCTACGAGCAGTACTTA. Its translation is CASSSTAYEQYL.

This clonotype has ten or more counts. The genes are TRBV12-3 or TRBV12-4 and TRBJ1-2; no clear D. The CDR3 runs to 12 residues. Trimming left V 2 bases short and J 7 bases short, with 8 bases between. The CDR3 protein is CASSLIFGGYTF. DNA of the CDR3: TGTGCCAGCAGTTTAATATTCGGTGGCTACACCTTC.

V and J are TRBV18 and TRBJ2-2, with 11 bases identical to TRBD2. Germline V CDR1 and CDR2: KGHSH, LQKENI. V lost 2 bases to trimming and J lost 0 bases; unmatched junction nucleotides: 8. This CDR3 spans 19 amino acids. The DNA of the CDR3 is TGTGCCAGCTCACCATGGTCCAGACTAGCGGGGACGAACACCGGGGAGCTGTTTTTT. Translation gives CASSPWSRLAGTNTGELFF.

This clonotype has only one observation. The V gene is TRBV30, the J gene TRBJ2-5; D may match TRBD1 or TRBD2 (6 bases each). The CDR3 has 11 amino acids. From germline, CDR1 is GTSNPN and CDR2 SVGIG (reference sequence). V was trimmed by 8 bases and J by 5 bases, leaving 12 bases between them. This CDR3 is CARGLGETQYF. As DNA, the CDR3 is TGTGCCCGGGGGCTCGGGGAGACCCAGTACTTC.

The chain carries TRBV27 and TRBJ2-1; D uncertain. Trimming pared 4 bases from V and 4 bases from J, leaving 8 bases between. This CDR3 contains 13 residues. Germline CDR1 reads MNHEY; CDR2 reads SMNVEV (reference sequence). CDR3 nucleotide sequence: TGTGCCAGCAGTTACACCCTTTACAATGAGCAGTTCTTC. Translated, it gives CASSYTLYNEQFF.

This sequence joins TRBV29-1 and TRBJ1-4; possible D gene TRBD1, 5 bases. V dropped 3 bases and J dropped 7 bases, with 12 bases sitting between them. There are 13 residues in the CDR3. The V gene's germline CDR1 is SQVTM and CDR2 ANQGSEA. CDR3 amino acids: CSVDAGLGEKLFF. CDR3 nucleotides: TGCAGCGTTGACGCAGGGCTTGGTGAAAAACTGTTTTTT.

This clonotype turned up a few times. CDR3 coding DNA: TGCAGTGCTGAGCCTGGGGAGGGCTCCTACGAGCAGTACTTC. Translation gives CSAEPGEGSYEQYF. The chain couples TRBV20-1 to TRBJ2-7, with 7 bases lining up with TRBD2. The CDR3 runs 14 residues. The germline V gene encodes CDR1 DFQATT and CDR2 SNEGSKA (reference sequence). With V trimmed by 5 bases and J by 0 bases, 7 bases remained unmatched.

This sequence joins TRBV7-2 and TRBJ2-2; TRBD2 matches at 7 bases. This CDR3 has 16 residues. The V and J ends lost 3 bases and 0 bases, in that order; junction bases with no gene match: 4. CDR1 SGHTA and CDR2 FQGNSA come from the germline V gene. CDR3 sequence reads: CASSLTLASNTGELFF. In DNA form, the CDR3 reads TGTGCCAGCAGCTTGACACTAGCGTCGAACACCGGGGAGCTGTTTTTT.

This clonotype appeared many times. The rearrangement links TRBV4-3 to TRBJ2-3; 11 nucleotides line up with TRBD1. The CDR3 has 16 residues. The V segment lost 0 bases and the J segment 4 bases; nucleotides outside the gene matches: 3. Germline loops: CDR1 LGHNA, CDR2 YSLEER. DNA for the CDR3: TGCGCCAGCAGCCAAGATCTGGGACAGGGGGCAGATACGCAGTATTTT. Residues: CASSQDLGQGADTQYF.

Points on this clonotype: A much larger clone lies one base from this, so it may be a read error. The chain's CDR3 is CASKRASGGQGTQYF. CDR3 in DNA: TGTGCCAGCAAAAGAGCGAGCGGGGGCCAAGGGACCCAGTACTTC. The chain has TRBV7-2 and TRBJ2-5; 8 bases agree with TRBD2. The germline V gene encodes CDR1 SGHTA and CDR2 FQGNSA. The CDR3 has 15 amino acids.

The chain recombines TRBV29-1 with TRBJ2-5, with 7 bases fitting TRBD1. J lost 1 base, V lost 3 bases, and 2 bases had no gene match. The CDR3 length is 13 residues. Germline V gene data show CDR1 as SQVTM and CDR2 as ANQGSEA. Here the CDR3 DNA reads TGCAGCGTTGATTGGGACAGCCAAGAGACCCAGTACTTC. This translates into CSVDWDSQETQYF.

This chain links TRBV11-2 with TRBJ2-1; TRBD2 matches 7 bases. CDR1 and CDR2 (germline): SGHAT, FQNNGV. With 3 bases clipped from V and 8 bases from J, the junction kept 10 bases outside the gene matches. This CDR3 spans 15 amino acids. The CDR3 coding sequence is TGTGCCAGCAGCTTGGGGGGGTTAGGAGGTGATGAGCAGTTCTTC. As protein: CASSLGGLGGDEQFF.

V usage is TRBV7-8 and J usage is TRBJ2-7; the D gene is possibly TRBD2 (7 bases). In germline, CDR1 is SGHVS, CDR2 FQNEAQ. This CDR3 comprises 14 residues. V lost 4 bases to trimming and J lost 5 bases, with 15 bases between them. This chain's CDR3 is CASSSRQRDNEQYF. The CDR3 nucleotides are TGTGCCAGCAGCTCCCGGCAGCGGGACAACGAGCAGTACTTC.

For the CDR3, the DNA is TGTGCCACCAGACTGGGACAGGGGAACTATGGCTACACCTTC. This codes for CATRLGQGNYGYTF. The genes are TRBV15 and TRBJ1-2; TRBD1 matches at 10 bases. CDR3 length: 14 amino acids. Germline CDR1 LNHNV, CDR2 YYDKDF (reference sequence). V shed 6 bases and J 2 bases; nucleotides not matched to a gene: 3.

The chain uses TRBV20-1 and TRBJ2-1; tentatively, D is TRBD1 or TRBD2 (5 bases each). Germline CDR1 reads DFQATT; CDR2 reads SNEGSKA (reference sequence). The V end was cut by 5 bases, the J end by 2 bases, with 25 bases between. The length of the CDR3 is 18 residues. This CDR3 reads CSALMSSPRDQTYNEQFF. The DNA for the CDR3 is TGCAGTGCTCTCATGTCAAGTCCCCGGGACCAGACCTACAATGAGCAGTTCTTC.

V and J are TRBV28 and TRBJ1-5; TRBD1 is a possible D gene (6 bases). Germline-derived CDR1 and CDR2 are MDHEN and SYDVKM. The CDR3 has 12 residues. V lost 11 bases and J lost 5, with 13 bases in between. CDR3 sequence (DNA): TGTGCCTCGAACAGGGAGGATCAGCCCCAGCATTTT. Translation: CASNREDQPQHF. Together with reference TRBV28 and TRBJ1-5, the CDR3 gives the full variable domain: DVKVTQSSRYLVKRTGEKVFLECVQDMDHENMFWYRQDPGLGLRLIYFSYDVKMKEKGDIPEGYSVSREKKERFSLILESASTNQTSMYLCASNREDQPQHFGDGTRLSIL.

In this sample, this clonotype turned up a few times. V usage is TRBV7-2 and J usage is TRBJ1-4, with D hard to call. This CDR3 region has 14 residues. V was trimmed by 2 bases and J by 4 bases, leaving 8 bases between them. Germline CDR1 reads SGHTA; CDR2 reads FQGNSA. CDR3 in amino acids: CASSLQARNEKLFF. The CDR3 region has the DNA TGTGCCAGCAGCTTACAGGCTCGTAATGAAAAACTGTTTTTT.